These 20 T cell receptor beta chains were sequenced from one sample in a study of control samples from healthy donors and cancer patients. The protocol was immunoSEQ multiplex PCR, while the TCRdb copy is restricted to in-frame clones and leaves out a portion. This sample yields around 130,000 clones, of which 80% to 90% are seen a single time; 9.5% to 13% belongs to the top ten. The source material was blood. The receptors were gathered from a man aged 25-45 years in good health.

The CDR3 sequence is CASSPSSTDTQYF. The CDR3 bases are TGTGCCAGCTCCCCGTCAAGCACAGATACGCAGTATTTT. The chain combines TRBV18 with TRBJ2-3; D gene uncertain. V was trimmed by 6 bases and J by 0 bases, leaving 7 bases between them. Germline assignment: CDR1 KGHSH and CDR2 LQKENI. The CDR3 sequence is 13 residues long.

The rearrangement joins TRBV11-2 to TRBJ1-2; TRBD1 is a possible D gene (6 bases). V lost 1 base, J lost 2 bases, and 20 bases lay in between. Germline assignment: CDR1 SGHAT and CDR2 FQNNGV. There are 18 residues in the CDR3. The CDR3 nucleotides are TGTGCCAGCAGCTTAGTCCCCCAAATAGGGGGGAGGAACTATGGCTACACCTTC. Its translation: CASSLVPQIGGRNYGYTF.

The V gene is TRBV9, the J gene TRBJ2-3, with a possible D match to TRBD2 (5 bases). V gave up 0 bases and J gave up 3 bases, with 8 bases separating them. This CDR3 is 14 amino acids long. Germline V gene sequence: CDR1 SGDLS, CDR2 YYNGEE. CDR3 sequence (DNA): TGTGCCAGCAGCGTAGGGGCGGGTACAGATACGCAGTATTTT. This codes for CASSVGAGTDTQYF.

The rearrangement joins TRBV19 to TRBJ2-1; D is tentatively TRBD1 or TRBD2 (6 bases each). The germline V gene encodes CDR1 LNHDA and CDR2 SQIVND (reference sequence). The V and J ends lost 3 bases and 6 bases respectively, with 12 bases between them. The CDR3 has 14 residues. The CDR3 is CASSIAGGSNEQFF. CDR3 in DNA: TGTGCCAGTAGTATCGCCGGGGGCAGCAATGAGCAGTTCTTC. Full variable domain (outside the CDR3, taken from reference TRBV19 and TRBJ2-1): DGGITQSPKYLFRKEGQNVTLSCEQNLNHDAMYWYRQDPGQGLRLIYYSQIVNDFQKGDIAEGYSVSREKKESFPLTVTSAQKNPTAFYLCASSIAGGSNEQFFGPGTRLTVL.

The chain joins TRBV5-8 to TRBJ1-2; D unclear. Trimming left V 5 bases short and J 7 bases short, with 6 bases between. The CDR3 is made up of 10 amino acids. Germline V gene lookup returns CDR1 SGHTS and CDR2 YDEGEE. CDR3 coding DNA: TGTGCCAGCAGATCCGCTGGCTACACCTTC. It is translated as CASRSAGYTF.

The count of this clone is one. As DNA, the CDR3 is TGTGCCAGCAGTGAATGGGGCAGCTTCTATGGCTACACCTTC. Translation: CASSEWGSFYGYTF. The chain uses TRBV25-1 and TRBJ1-2; maybe TRBD1 (5 bases). CDR1 MGHDK and CDR2 SYGVNS come from the germline V gene. The CDR3 covers 14 residues. Trimming took 1 base from V and 4 from J, leaving 10 bases between them.

The chain couples TRBV6-5 to TRBJ2-3; 10 nucleotides align to TRBD1. CDR3 length equals 15 residues. The ends lost 4 bases at V and 3 bases at J; junction bases unmatched: 4. Germline V gene sequence: CDR1 MNHEY, CDR2 SVGAGI. This CDR3 reads CASSSRGQGTDTQYF. The CDR3 nucleotides read TGTGCCAGCAGTTCAAGGGGACAGGGGACAGATACGCAGTATTTT.

V is TRBV5-1 and J is TRBJ1-1; 7 nucleotides align to TRBD1. The J segment lost 0 bases and the V segment lost 3 bases, leaving 5 bases of the junction unmatched. The CDR3 has 15 residues. Germline V gene data show CDR1 as SGHRS and CDR2 as YFSETQ. CDR3: CASSSLGQVNTEAFF. In nucleotides, the CDR3 is TGCGCCAGCAGCTCCCTCGGACAGGTGAACACTGAAGCTTTCTTT.

This chain connects TRBV30 to TRBJ1-1, with TRBD1 as a possible D gene (6 bases). Germline V gene data show CDR1 as GTSNPN and CDR2 as SVGIG (reference sequence). V lost 1 base to trimming and J lost 2 bases, with 8 bases between them. CDR3 size: 13 residues. Here the CDR3 DNA reads TGTGCCTGGAGTGGACAGGCAAACACTGAAGCTTTCTTT. This gives the protein CAWSGQANTEAFF.

The V call is TRBV11-3, the J call TRBJ1-3, with TRBD1 matching over 10 bases. The germline gives CDR1 SGHNT, CDR2 YENEEA. Trimming at V came to 4 bases and at J to 0 bases, leaving 3 bases not matched to a gene. This CDR3 region has 16 residues. The CDR3 coding sequence is TGTGCCAGCAGCTCCGGGACAGGGGCCTCTGGAAACACCATATATTTT. Its protein product is CASSSGTGASGNTIYF. The whole variable domain, remainder taken from reference TRBV11-3 and TRBJ1-3, is EAGVVQSPRYKIIEKKQPVAFWCNPISGHNTLYWYLQNLGQGPELLIRYENEEAVDDSQLPKDRFSAERLKGVDSTLKIQPAELGDSAVYLCASSSGTGASGNTIYFGEGSWLTVV.

In regard to this clone: Other DNA sequences from this sample encode an identical CDR3 as well. This chain joins TRBV11-2 and TRBJ1-1, with a tentative D call TRBD1 (5 bases). The length of the CDR3 is 14 residues. Trimming shortened V by 1 base and J by 0 bases, and 6 bases separated the two germline ends. CDR1 is SGHAT and CDR2 is FQNNGV in the germline V gene. CDR3 sequence: CASSLGQLNTEAFF. In DNA, the CDR3 is TGTGCCAGCAGCTTAGGACAGTTGAACACTGAAGCTTTCTTT. Looking up the rest from reference TRBV11-2 and TRBJ1-1 gives the full variable domain: EAGVAQSPRYKIIEKRQSVAFWCNPISGHATLYWYQQILGQGPKLLIQFQNNGVVDDSQLPKDRFSAERLKGVDSTLKIQPAKLEDSAVYLCASSLGQLNTEAFFGQGTRLTVV.

A note on this clone: The sample contains more than one DNA sequence encoding this CDR3. The rearrangement joins TRBV11-3 to TRBJ1-1; D is perhaps TRBD1 (6 bases). This CDR3 has 15 residues. Germline V gene sequence: CDR1 SGHNT, CDR2 YENEEA. V shed 1 base and J shed 1 base, with 10 bases lying between them. The CDR3 here is CASSLGGLPNTEAFF. The CDR3 DNA reads TGTGCCAGCAGCTTAGGGGGGCTGCCGAACACTGAAGCTTTCTTT.

The chain recombines TRBV30 with TRBJ1-4; possibly TRBD1 for D (5 bases). Germline V gene lookup returns CDR1 GTSNPN and CDR2 SVGIG (reference sequence). The CDR3 sequence is 13 residues long. V shed 2 bases and J shed 5 bases, with 9 bases lying between them. The CDR3 sequence: CAWSQGRNEKLFF. CDR3 bases: TGTGCCTGGAGTCAGGGAAGAAATGAAAAACTGTTTTTT. The entire variable domain, with the rest obtained from reference TRBV30 and TRBJ1-4, is as follows: SQTIHQWPATLVQPVGSPLSLECTVEGTSNPNLYWYRQAAGRGLQLLFYSVGIGQISSEVPQNLSASRPQDRQFILSSKKLLLSDSGFYLCAWSQGRNEKLFFGSGTQLSVL.

The chain employs TRBV24-1 and TRBJ2-5; D perhaps matches TRBD2 (5 bases). V gave up 3 bases and J gave up 5 bases, with 24 bases separating them. Germline CDR1 is KGHDR and CDR2 is SFDVKD. CDR3 length: 18 residues. The CDR3 is CATSDPRGGNPFSETQYF. Written as DNA, the CDR3 is TGTGCCACCAGTGATCCCCGAGGAGGTAATCCGTTCTCGGAGACCCAGTACTTC.

The chain uses TRBV6-1 and TRBJ2-1; tentatively, D is TRBD1 (5 bases). V was trimmed by 1 base and J by 8 bases, leaving 15 bases between them. The germline V gene encodes CDR1 MNHNS and CDR2 SASEGT. The CDR3 totals 15 residues. The CDR3 sequence is CASSEEGYWGDEQFF. The CDR3 DNA is TGTGCCAGCAGTGAAGAAGGGTATTGGGGCGATGAGCAGTTCTTC.

The CDR3 sequence is CASGEGEAGYTF. The DNA for the CDR3 is TGCGCCAGCGGGGAAGGGGAGGCTGGCTACACCTTC. V gene TRBV5-1 combines with J gene TRBJ1-2, with D possibly TRBD1 on 5 matching bases. Germline assignment: CDR1 SGHRS and CDR2 YFSETQ. The CDR3 is 12 amino acids. The germline V and J ends were trimmed by 7 bases and 7 bases, with 14 bases remaining between them.

The CDR3: CASSLLPTGDTEAFF. The CDR3 coding sequence is TGTGCCAGCAGTCTCCTCCCGACAGGGGACACTGAAGCTTTCTTT. The chain employs TRBV6-5 and TRBJ1-1; 8 bases line up with TRBD1. The CDR3 runs to 15 residues. Unmatched junction bases numbered 8, after V lost 5 bases and J lost 3 bases. Per germline, CDR1 MNHEY and CDR2 SVGAGI.

The rearrangement joins TRBV24-1 to TRBJ1-2, with 11 bases identical to TRBD1. CDR1 and CDR2 from the germline V gene are KGHDR and SFDVKD. After removal of 3 bases from V and 8 bases from J, the junction contained 7 bases not matched to a gene. The CDR3 totals 15 residues. CDR3: CATSDPGQGARGYTF. CDR3 bases: TGTGCCACCAGTGATCCTGGACAGGGGGCAAGAGGCTACACCTTC.

V and J are TRBV6-2 or TRBV6-3 and TRBJ1-2, with a tentative D call TRBD1 (5 bases). Trimming removed 6 bases at V and 5 bases at J, with 16 bases between. The CDR3 is made up of 14 amino acids. Germline-derived CDR1 and CDR2 are MNHEY and SVGEGT. This chain's CDR3 is CASSTTRDSYGYTF. The DNA of the CDR3 is TGTGCCAGCAGCACGACCCGGGACTCATATGGCTACACCTTC.

This sequence joins TRBV3-1 (or the pseudogene TRBV3-2) and TRBJ2-2, with 10 bases identical to TRBD1. V shed 1 base and J 3 bases; nucleotides not matched to a gene: 2. Germline-derived CDR1 and CDR2 are LGHDT and YNNKEL (reference sequence). The CDR3 is 16 amino acids. Written as DNA, the CDR3 is TGTGCCAGCAGCCAAGTGGGACAGGGGTACACCGGGGAGCTGTTTTTT. Its protein is CASSQVGQGYTGELFF.